This T cell receptor beta chain was sequenced in a study of blood T cell repertoires in COVID-19. Across the whole study: Collection of acute and convalescent COVID-19 samples took place in the United States, Italy and Spain. The cDNA or gDNA used as material had been derived from T cells, B-cell-depleted T cells, or PBMCs.

Per the germline V gene, CDR1 is SGDLS and CDR2 is YYNGEE. V was trimmed by 2 bases and J by 4 bases, leaving 25 bases between them. This CDR3 contains 19 residues. Authors' data handling: Amplification of reference gene primers was used by the study to estimate nucleated cell counts. TCRdb's copy holds only in-frame clones and misses some; the assay was immunoSEQ multiplex PCR. For V, J and clone size, that table is used; D and trimming come from the DNA. The sample shows approximately 300,000 clones, about nine tenths of them seen only once. This chain links TRBV9 with TRBJ1-3, with D uncertain. Sequencing input: peripheral blood. The source is a woman aged 40-49 years with acute or convalescent COVID-19. This CDR3 reads CASSVGLWSGRDGGNTIYF. The CDR3 DNA reads as TGTGCCAGCAGCGTTGGCCTCTGGTCTGGGAGGGATGGAGGAAACACCATATATTTT.